Here is one T cell receptor (beta chain) with its context. The sample originates from a study of T cell changes during pregnancy in multiple sclerosis. The table came from immunoSEQ multiplex PCR; TCRdb's copy has only in-frame clones and leaves some out. Among about 80,000 clones listed, about 90% were seen once. The germline V gene encodes CDR1 SGHDT and CDR2 YYEEEE. CDR3 size: 15 residues. V gave up 1 base and J gave up 6 bases; unmatched junction bases: 8. The sequence was collected from a female donor with multiple sclerosis, enrolled in a pregnancy study. The V call is TRBV5-6, the J call TRBJ2-7, with 9 bases that match TRBD2. Material: peripheral blood, obtained before pregnancy. In DNA form, the CDR3 reads TGTGCCAGCAGCTTGAGGATCGGACTAGCGTCCGAGCAGTACTTC. This sequence encodes CASSLRIGLASEQYF. Supplemented by reference TRBV5-6 and TRBJ2-7, the full variable domain reads DAGVTQSPTHLIKTRGQQVTLRCSPKSGHDTVSWYQQALGQGPQFIFQYYEEEERQRGNFPDRFSGHQFPNYSSELNVNALLLGDSALYLCASSLRIGLASEQYFGPGTRLTVT.